This T cell receptor (beta chain) was sequenced during a study of Ad26.COV2.S vaccination and SARS-CoV-2 variants. The germline V gene encodes CDR1 MGHRA and CDR2 YSYEKL. V dropped 4 bases and J dropped 5 bases, with 24 bases sitting between them. The CDR3 loop spans 17 amino acids. Assay used: immunoSEQ multiplex PCR; TCRdb lists only in-frame clones, some missing. The data hold around 370,000 clones, with under 95% observed a single time. Study results and limitations: Higher spike-specific TCR breadth was found in vaccine recipients than in placebo recipients. Spike-specific responses of CD8+ and CD4+ T cells were reported to display substantial breadth after vaccination. Those who received vaccine or placebo ended up with similar non-spike TCR breadth.

As to this clone: Antigen: not known.

The rearrangement uses TRBV4-1 and TRBJ2-7, with D possibly called TRBD1 or TRBD2 (7 bases each). This TCR was recovered from a human donor who had recovered from COVID-19. Sample: peripheral blood, taken after recovery from COVID-19. This CDR3 reads CASSPVRGTVWADEQYF. The CDR3 nucleotides are TGCGCCAGCAGCCCAGTGCGGGGGACAGTTTGGGCGGACGAGCAGTACTTC.